The entry below gives a single TCR beta chain sequence along with its context. The data are from a study of blood T cell repertoires in COVID-19. The wider study: Donors in the United States, Italy and Spain gave samples during acute or convalescent COVID-19. PBMCs, B-cell-depleted T cells, or T cells provided the cDNA or gDNA that made up the material.

Repertoires were generated with immunoSEQ multiplex PCR, while TCRdb's copy carries only in-frame clones and drops some. The data show 130,000 or so clones, 80% to 90% seen once. This receptor was obtained from an older woman with acute or convalescent COVID-19. Specimen: peripheral blood.

CDR3 protein: CASSLEIGGISDTQYF. DNA of the CDR3: TGTGCCAGCAGCTTAGAGATCGGGGGGATTTCAGATACGCAGTATTTT. This rearrangement joins TRBV7-6 to TRBJ2-3; 7 bases map to TRBD2. Per the germline V gene, CDR1 is SGHVS and CDR2 is FNYEAQ. Trimming took 1 base from V and 4 from J; bases not matched to a gene: 8. There are 16 residues in the CDR3.